This T cell receptor (beta chain) was sequenced for a study of cytomegalovirus exposure and HLA in healthy donors. Study-level points and caveats: Overall, about 160 TCR beta chains were annotated as cytomegalovirus-associated. Sequencing had likely introduced a cluster of highly shared sequence variants as an artifact.

The PCR used 60 Vbeta and 13 Jbeta primers. The data were produced by immunoSEQ multiplex PCR, yet TCRdb's version contains in-frame clones alone and is incomplete. Seen in this sample are 160,000 or so clones; the ten most common clones hold under 2.5%. Comment on this clone: Its matching antigen is unknown.

The CDR3 runs 14 residues. Per germline, CDR1 MNHEY and CDR2 SMNVEV (reference sequence). Between the trimmed V and J ends, which lost 4 bases and 8 bases, there was a span of 18 bases. The V gene is TRBV27, the J gene TRBJ2-7; a possible D gene is TRBD2 (5 bases). The specimen was PBMCs. The sequence came from a man aged 30 to 39 in good health and CMV-seronegative. The CDR3 nucleotides read TGTGCCAGCAGTTATCTGCGTTTGGGGAGCAAGCAGTACTTC. Protein sequence: CASSYLRLGSKQYF.